Shown below are 24 T cell receptor beta chains from a single sample sequenced in a study of Ad26.COV2.S vaccination and SARS-CoV-2 variants. Described treatment: some 20 received Ad26.COV2.S at low or high dose, single or two shots; 5 received placebo; per-sample allocation not given. Specimen acquisition occurred on day 63 following the initial vaccine or placebo injection. TCRdb's copy holds only in-frame clones and misses some; the assay was immunoSEQ multiplex PCR. The top ten clones hold about 13% of a sample with about 480,000 clones, 87% of them seen once. Sequences were derived from peripheral blood, sampled in a trial of Ad26.COV2.S vaccine versus placebo. The receptors were gathered from a person aged 18-60 years who received the Ad26.COV2.S COVID-19 vaccine or a placebo.

V is TRBV18 and J is TRBJ2-3; TRBD1 aligns across 11 bases. With V trimmed by 8 bases and J by 3 bases, 13 bases remained unmatched. Germline V CDR1 and CDR2: KGHSH, LQKENI. This CDR3 contains 17 residues. The CDR3 DNA follows: TGTGCCAGCCATTCGTCCGGACAGGGGGCGATGACAGATACGCAGTATTTT. Translation gives CASHSSGQGAMTDTQYF.

The chain employs TRBV6-2 or TRBV6-3 and TRBJ1-5; a weak D match, TRBD1 (5 bases). The germline V gene encodes CDR1 MNHEY and CDR2 SVGEGT. This CDR3 region has 18 residues. V dropped 2 bases and J dropped 0 bases, with 17 bases sitting between them. The CDR3 is CASSYGRLGRHSNQPQHF. The CDR3 DNA follows: TGTGCCAGCAGTTACGGTCGTCTGGGACGTCATAGCAATCAGCCCCAGCATTTT.

The rearrangement links TRBV5-1 to TRBJ2-5; 7 bases are shared with TRBD1. Germline V gene sequence: CDR1 SGHRS, CDR2 YFSETQ. Trimming removed 2 bases from V and 4 bases from J; junction bases left unmatched: 14. The CDR3 has 17 amino acids. As DNA, the CDR3 is TGCGCCAGCAGCTTTGTTCCACAGGGGAATGTCGGAGAGACCCAGTACTTC. Residues: CASSFVPQGNVGETQYF.

The chain combines TRBV5-1 with TRBJ2-7; D might be TRBD2 (6 bases). V dropped 3 bases and J dropped 5 bases, with 15 bases sitting between them. Germline loops: CDR1 SGHRS, CDR2 YFSETQ. This CDR3 region has 14 residues. CDR3 loop: CASSSRTIVDEQYF. The CDR3 DNA is TGCGCCAGCAGCTCCCGGACTATAGTCGACGAGCAGTACTTC.

The genes are TRBV5-1 and TRBJ2-6, with D maybe TRBD1 (5 bases). Germline V gene lookup returns CDR1 SGHRS and CDR2 YFSETQ. CDR3 length: 15 amino acids. V dropped 4 bases and J dropped 0 bases, with 8 bases sitting between them. The CDR3 loop is CASSPGNSGANVLTF. The CDR3 DNA is TGCGCCAGCAGCCCAGGGAACTCTGGGGCCAACGTCCTGACTTTC.

The chain combines TRBV7-9 with TRBJ2-3; the match to TRBD2 covers 7 bases. Germline V gene data show CDR1 as SEHNR and CDR2 as FQNEAQ (reference sequence). J gave up 0 bases and V 4 bases, and 4 bases lay outside the gene matches. This CDR3 has 15 residues. The CDR3 DNA follows: TGTGCCAGCAGCTCAAGACTAGCTAGCACAGATACGCAGTATTTT. It yields the protein CASSSRLASTDTQYF.

The chain carries TRBV24-1 and TRBJ2-5, with TRBD1 identical over 7 bases. The CDR3 contains 16 residues. The germline V gene has CDR1 KGHDR and CDR2 SFDVKD. The ends lost 4 bases at V and 2 bases at J; junction bases unmatched: 9. DNA for the CDR3: TGTGCCACCAGTGACCCCAGCCCGGGACAGCAAGAGACCCAGTACTTC. This gives the protein CATSDPSPGQQETQYF.

The chain is built from TRBV21-1 and TRBJ2-3; TRBD1, the table's D call, was not compared with the DNA. TRBV21-1 is given as a pseudogene. This CDR3 contains 19 residues. CDR3 in amino acids: CASSKAWGRTVRDTDTQYF. In DNA form, the CDR3 reads TGTGCCAGCAGCAAAGCTTGGGGTAGGACAGTGAGGGACACAGATACGCAGTATTTT.

The chain joins TRBV5-1 to TRBJ1-4, with 8 positions matching TRBD1. This CDR3 is 15 amino acids long. The germline V gene encodes CDR1 SGHRS and CDR2 YFSETQ. V gave up 4 bases and J gave up 6 bases; unmatched junction bases: 8. CDR3 region: CASSGTLTGDEKLFF. The CDR3 DNA reads as TGCGCCAGCAGCGGAACGTTGACAGGGGATGAAAAACTGTTTTTT. Combining the CDR3 with reference TRBV5-1 and TRBJ1-4 gives the whole variable domain KAGVTQTPRYLIKTRGQQVTLSCSPISGHRSVSWYQQTPGQGLQFLFEYFSETQRNKGNFPGRFSGRQFSNSRSEMNVSTLELGDSALYLCASSGTLTGDEKLFFGSGTQLSVL.

This chain connects TRBV30 to TRBJ1-1, with a tentative D call TRBD1 (5 bases). Trimming stripped 2 bases from V and 10 bases from J, with 17 bases between. CDR1 and CDR2 (germline): GTSNPN, SVGIG (reference sequence). The CDR3 is made up of 13 amino acids. CDR3 coding DNA: TGTGCCTGGAGTCCTCCGGGGGGGAGGGGAGCTTTCTTT. Translated, it gives CAWSPPGGRGAFF.

J is TRBJ2-7 and V is TRBV5-4; D uncertain. Germline CDR1 reads SGHNT; CDR2 reads YYREEE (reference sequence). V was clipped by 4 bases and J by 6 bases, with 14 bases between them. This CDR3 contains 13 residues. CDR3 sequence (DNA): TGTGCCAGCAGCGACCCCGGCCTGGGCGAGCAGTACTTC. Its protein is CASSDPGLGEQYF.

This clone came up once. This rearrangement joins TRBV6-4 to TRBJ2-1; D is perhaps TRBD1 (6 bases). Germline loops: CDR1 MRHNA, CDR2 SNTAGT. V lost 5 bases and J lost 2, with 13 bases in between. The CDR3 is made up of 15 amino acids. CDR3 sequence: CASSLGAGAYNEQFF. CDR3 DNA: TGTGCCAGCAGTCTGGGGGCAGGGGCCTACAATGAGCAGTTCTTC.

The chain employs TRBV27 and TRBJ2-1; 7 positions match TRBD2. The CDR3 loop spans 16 amino acids. V shed 2 bases and J 0 bases; nucleotides not matched to a gene: 4. Germline CDR1 and CDR2: MNHEY and SMNVEV (reference sequence). CDR3 DNA sequence: TGTGCCAGCAGTTTAAATCGCGGGAGCTCCTACAATGAGCAGTTCTTC. Translated, it gives CASSLNRGSSYNEQFF.

CDR3 amino acids: CASGGAASNEQFF. The DNA of the CDR3 is TGTGCCTCCGGCGGGGCAGCTAGCAATGAGCAGTTCTTC. The chain employs TRBV6-5 and TRBJ2-1, with D perhaps matching TRBD2 (6 bases). There are 13 residues in the CDR3. The V end was cut by 11 bases, the J end by 6 bases, with 17 bases between. Germline V gene data show CDR1 as MNHEY and CDR2 as SVGAGI.

The rearrangement joins TRBV24-1 to TRBJ2-3; the D is unclear. This CDR3 spans 16 amino acids. Trimming took off 2 bases at V and 0 bases at J, with 11 bases between the two ends. Germline CDR1 reads KGHDR; CDR2 reads SFDVKD. The CDR3 protein is CATSDSAAPSTDTQYF. The CDR3 region has the DNA TGTGCCACCAGTGATTCCGCGGCCCCTAGCACAGATACGCAGTATTTT.

The genes are TRBV7-8 and TRBJ1-2; the D is unclear. The CDR3 sequence is 16 residues long. The germline CDR1 and CDR2 sequences are SGHVS and FQNEAQ. With 1 base removed from V and 0 bases from J, the gap between germline ends came to 12 bases. The CDR3 nucleotides read TGTGCCAGCAGCTTAGAGGCAGGCATTACTAACTATGGCTACACCTTC. Translation gives CASSLEAGITNYGYTF.

The gene calls are TRBV7-9 and TRBJ1-1; D remains unclear. CDR3 length: 13 amino acids. The V gene's germline CDR1 is SEHNR and CDR2 FQNEAQ (reference sequence). Trimming left V 5 bases short and J 6 bases short, with 13 bases between. The CDR3 nucleotides are TGTGCCAGCAGCCGCATACGGGAAGCTGAAGCTTTCTTT. It is translated as CASSRIREAEAFF.

This chain connects TRBV4-3 to TRBJ2-1, with D perhaps TRBD2 (5 bases). This CDR3 contains 18 residues. Germline loops: CDR1 LGHNA, CDR2 YSLEER. Trimming shortened V by 0 bases and J by 3 bases, and 18 bases separated the two germline ends. The CDR3 nucleotides are TGCGCCAGCAGCCAAGACGCCACCGCGGGTCTCCTCTACAATGAGCAGTTCTTC. The encoded protein is CASSQDATAGLLYNEQFF.

The chain recombines TRBV7-9 with TRBJ2-7; no clear D gene. V gave up 4 bases and J gave up 0 bases, with 10 bases separating them. The CDR3 spans 14 residues. CDR1 is SEHNR and CDR2 is FQNEAQ in the germline V gene (reference sequence). The CDR3 DNA reads as TGTGCCAGCAGCTCCGACGGTGGCTCCTACGAGCAGTACTTC. This codes for CASSSDGGSYEQYF.

CDR3 nucleotide sequence: TGTGCCCACAACCCGAACACTGAAGCTTTCTTT. Translation: CAHNPNTEAFF. The chain couples TRBV10-3 to TRBJ1-1; the D is unclear. Between the trimmed V and J ends, which lost 11 bases and 1 base, there was a span of 8 bases. The CDR3 is 11 amino acids. Per the germline V gene, CDR1 is ENHRY and CDR2 is SYGVKD.

This chain joins TRBV27 and TRBJ2-1, with 7 bases identical to TRBD2. The germline V gene encodes CDR1 MNHEY and CDR2 SMNVEV (reference sequence). V lost 1 base and J lost 1; bases outside the gene matches: 4. The CDR3 contains 16 residues. CDR3 bases: TGTGCCAGCAGTTTATTGAGTAGCGGGTCCTACAATGAGCAGTTCTTC. Protein: CASSLLSSGSYNEQFF.

This chain uses TRBV4-1 with TRBJ1-3; 9 positions agree with TRBD1. With V trimmed by 1 base and J by 4 bases, 2 bases remained unmatched. Germline assignment: CDR1 MGHRA and CDR2 YSYEKL. This CDR3 has 15 residues. The CDR3 DNA reads TGCGCCAGCAGCCAAGGAGGACAGGGGGGAAACACCATATATTTT. This translates into CASSQGGQGGNTIYF.

The chain combines TRBV28 with TRBJ2-3; TRBD2 aligns across 10 bases. Germline CDR1 is MDHEN and CDR2 is SYDVKM. V was pared by 5 bases and J by 0 bases, with 2 bases of the junction left unmatched. The CDR3 runs 15 residues. CDR3 nucleotide sequence: TGTGCCAGCAGTAAGACTAGCGGGAGCACAGATACGCAGTATTTT. This sequence encodes CASSKTSGSTDTQYF.

The table lists this clone with a count of one. The chain couples TRBV27 to TRBJ2-1, with 12 bases aligning to TRBD2. The germline gives CDR1 MNHEY, CDR2 SMNVEV (reference sequence). Trimming removed 3 bases from V and 9 bases from J; junction bases left unmatched: 6. The CDR3 covers 15 residues. The CDR3 nucleotides read TGTGCCAGCAGTTTGAGACTAGCGGGAGATAGTGAGCAGTTCTTC. Amino acid sequence: CASSLRLAGDSEQFF.